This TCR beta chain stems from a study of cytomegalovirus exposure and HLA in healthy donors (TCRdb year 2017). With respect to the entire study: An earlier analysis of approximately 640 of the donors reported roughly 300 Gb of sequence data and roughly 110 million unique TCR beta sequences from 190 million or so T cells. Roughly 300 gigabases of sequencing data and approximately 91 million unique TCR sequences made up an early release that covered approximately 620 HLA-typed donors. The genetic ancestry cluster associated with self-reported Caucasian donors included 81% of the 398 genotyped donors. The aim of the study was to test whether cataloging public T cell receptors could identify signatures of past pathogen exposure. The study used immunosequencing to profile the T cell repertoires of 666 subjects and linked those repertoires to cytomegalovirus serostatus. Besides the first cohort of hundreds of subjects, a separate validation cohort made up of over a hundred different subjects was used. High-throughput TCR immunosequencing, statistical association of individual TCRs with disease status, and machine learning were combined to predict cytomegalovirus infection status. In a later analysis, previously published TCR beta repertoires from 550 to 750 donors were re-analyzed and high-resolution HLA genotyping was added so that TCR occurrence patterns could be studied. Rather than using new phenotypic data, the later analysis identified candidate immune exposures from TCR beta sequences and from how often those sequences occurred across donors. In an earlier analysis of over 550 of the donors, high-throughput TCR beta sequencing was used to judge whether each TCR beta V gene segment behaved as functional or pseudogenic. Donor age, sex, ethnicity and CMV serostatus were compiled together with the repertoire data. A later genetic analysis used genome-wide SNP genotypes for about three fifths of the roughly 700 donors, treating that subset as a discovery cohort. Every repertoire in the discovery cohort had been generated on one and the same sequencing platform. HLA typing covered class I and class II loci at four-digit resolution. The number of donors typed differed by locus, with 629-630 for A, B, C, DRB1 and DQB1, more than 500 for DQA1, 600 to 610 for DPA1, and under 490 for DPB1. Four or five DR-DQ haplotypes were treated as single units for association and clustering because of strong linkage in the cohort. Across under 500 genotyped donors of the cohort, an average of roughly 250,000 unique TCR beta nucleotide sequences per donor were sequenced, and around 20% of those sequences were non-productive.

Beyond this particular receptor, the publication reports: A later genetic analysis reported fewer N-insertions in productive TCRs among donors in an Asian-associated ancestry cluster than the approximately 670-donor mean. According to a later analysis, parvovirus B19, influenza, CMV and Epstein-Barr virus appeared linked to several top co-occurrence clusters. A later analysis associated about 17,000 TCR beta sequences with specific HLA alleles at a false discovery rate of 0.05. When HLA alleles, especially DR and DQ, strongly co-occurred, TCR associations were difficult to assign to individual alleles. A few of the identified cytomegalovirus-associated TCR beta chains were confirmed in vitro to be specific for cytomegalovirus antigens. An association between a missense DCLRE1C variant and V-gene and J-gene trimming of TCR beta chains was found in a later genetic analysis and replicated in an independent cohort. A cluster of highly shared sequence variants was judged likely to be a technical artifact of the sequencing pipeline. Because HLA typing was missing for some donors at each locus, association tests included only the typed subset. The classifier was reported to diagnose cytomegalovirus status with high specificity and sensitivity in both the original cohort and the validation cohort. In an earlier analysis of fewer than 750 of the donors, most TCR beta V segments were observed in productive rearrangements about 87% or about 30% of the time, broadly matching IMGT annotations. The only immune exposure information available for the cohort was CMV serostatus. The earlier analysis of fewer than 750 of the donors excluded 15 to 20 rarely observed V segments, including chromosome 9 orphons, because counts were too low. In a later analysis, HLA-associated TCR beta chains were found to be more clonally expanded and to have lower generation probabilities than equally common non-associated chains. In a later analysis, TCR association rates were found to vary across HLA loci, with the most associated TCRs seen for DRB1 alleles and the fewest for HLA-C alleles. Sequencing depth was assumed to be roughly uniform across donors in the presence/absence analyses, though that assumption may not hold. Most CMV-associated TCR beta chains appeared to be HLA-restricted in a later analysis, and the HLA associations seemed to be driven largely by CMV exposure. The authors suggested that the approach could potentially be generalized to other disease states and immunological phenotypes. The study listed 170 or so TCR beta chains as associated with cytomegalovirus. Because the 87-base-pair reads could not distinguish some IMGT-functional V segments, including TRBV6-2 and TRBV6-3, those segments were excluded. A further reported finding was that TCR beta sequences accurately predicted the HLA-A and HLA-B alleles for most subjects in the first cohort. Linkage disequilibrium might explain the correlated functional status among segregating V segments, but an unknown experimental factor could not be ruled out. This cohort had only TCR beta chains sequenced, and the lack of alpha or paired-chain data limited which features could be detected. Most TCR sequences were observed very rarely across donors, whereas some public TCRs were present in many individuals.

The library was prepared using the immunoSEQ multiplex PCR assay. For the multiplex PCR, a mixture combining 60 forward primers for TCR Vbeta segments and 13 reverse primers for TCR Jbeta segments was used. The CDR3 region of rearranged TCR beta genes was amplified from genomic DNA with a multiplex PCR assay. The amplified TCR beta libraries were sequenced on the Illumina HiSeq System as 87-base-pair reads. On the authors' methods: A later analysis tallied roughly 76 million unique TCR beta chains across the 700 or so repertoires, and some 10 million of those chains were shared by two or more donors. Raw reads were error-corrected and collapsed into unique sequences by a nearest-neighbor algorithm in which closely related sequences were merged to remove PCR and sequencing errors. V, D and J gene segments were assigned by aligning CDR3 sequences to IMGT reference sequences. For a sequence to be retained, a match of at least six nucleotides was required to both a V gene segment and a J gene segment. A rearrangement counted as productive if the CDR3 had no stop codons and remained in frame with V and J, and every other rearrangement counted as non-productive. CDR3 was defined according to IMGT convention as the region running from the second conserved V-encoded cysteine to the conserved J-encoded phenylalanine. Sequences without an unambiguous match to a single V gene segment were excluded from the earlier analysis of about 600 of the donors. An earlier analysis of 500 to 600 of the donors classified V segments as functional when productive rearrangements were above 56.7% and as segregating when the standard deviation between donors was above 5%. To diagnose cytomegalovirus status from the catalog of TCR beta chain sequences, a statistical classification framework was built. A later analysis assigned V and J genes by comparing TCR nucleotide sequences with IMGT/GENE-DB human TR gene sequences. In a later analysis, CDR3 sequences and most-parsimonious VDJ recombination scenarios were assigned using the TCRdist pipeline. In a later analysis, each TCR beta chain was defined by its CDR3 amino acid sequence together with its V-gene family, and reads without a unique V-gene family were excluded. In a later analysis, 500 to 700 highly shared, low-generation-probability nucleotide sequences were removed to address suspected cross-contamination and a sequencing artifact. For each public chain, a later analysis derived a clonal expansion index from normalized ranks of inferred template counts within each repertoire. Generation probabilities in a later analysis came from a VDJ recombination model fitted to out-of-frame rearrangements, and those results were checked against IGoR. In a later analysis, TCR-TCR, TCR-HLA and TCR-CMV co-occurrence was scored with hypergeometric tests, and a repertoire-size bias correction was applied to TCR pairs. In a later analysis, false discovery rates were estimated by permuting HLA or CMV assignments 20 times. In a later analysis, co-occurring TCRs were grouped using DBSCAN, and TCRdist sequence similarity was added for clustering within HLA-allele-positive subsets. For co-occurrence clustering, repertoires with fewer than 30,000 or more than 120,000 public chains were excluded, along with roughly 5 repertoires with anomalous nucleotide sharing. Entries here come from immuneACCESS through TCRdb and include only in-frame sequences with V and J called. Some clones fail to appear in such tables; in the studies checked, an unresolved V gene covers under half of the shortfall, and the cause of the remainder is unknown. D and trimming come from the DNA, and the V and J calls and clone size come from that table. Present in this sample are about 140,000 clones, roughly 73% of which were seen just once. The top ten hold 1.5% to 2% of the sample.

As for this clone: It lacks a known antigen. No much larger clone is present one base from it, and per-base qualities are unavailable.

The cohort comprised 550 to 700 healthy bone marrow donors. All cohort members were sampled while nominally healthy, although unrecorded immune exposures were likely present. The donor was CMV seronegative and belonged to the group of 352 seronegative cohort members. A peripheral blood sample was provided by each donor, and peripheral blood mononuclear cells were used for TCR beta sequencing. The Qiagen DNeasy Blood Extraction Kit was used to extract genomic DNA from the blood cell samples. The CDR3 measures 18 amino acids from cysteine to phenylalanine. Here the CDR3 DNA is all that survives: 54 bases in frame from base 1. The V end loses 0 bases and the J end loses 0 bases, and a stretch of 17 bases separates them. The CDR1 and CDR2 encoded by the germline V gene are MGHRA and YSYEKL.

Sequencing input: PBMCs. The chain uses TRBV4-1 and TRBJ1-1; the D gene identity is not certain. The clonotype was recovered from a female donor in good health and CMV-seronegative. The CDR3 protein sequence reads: CASSQERLDAVMNTEAFF. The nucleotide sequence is TGCGCCAGCAGCCAAGAACGGTTAGATGCTGTAATGAACACTGAAGCTTTCTTT.